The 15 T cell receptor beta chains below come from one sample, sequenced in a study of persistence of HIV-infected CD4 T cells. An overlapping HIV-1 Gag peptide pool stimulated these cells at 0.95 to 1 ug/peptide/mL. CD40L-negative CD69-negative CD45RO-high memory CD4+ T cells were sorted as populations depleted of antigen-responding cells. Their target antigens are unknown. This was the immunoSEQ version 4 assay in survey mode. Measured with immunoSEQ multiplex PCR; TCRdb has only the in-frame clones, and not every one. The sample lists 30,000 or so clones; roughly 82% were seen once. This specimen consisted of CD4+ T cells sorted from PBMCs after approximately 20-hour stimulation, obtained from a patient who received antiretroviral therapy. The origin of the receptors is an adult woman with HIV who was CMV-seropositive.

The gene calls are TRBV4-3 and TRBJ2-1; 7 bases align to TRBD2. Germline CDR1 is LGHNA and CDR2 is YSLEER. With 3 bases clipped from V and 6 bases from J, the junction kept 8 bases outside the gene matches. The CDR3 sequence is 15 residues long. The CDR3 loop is CASSQAGTTFNEQFF. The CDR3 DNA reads TGCGCCAGCAGCCAGGCCGGGACTACCTTCAATGAGCAGTTCTTC.

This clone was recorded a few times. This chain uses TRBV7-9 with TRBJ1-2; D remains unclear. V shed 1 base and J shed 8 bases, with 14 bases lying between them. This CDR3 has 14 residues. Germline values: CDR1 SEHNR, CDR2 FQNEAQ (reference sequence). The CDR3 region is CASSLGAGQRGYTF. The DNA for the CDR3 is TGTGCCAGCAGCTTAGGGGCGGGTCAGAGGGGCTACACCTTC. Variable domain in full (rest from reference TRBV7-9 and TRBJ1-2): DTGVSQNPRHKITKRGQNVTFRCDPISEHNRLYWYRQTLGQGPEFLTYFQNEAQLEKSRLLSDRFSAERPKGSFSTLEIQRTEQGDSAMYLCASSLGAGQRGYTFGSGTRLTVV.

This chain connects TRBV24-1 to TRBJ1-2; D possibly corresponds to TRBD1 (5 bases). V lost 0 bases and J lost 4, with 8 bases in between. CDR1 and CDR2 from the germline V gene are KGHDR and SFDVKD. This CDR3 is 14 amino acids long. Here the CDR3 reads CATSDLDSVYGYTF. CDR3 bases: TGTGCCACCAGTGATTTGGACAGCGTCTATGGCTACACCTTC.

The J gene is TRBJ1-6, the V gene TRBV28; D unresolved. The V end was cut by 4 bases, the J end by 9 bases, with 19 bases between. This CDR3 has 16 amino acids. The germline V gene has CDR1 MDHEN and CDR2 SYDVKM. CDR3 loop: CASSSSQPGVGSPLHF. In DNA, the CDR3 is TGTGCCAGCAGTTCCTCCCAACCCGGGGTGGGTTCACCCCTCCACTTT.

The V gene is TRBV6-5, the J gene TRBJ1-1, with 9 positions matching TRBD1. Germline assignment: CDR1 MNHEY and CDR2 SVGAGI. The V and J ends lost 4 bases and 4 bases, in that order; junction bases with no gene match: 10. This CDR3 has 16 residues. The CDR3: CASSFKQGALGTEAFF. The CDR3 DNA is TGTGCCAGCAGTTTCAAACAGGGGGCTTTAGGCACTGAAGCTTTCTTT.

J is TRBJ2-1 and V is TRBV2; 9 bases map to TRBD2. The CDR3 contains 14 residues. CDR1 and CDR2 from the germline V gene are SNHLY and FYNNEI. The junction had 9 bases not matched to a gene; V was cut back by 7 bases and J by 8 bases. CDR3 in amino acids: CASIPGLASHEQFF. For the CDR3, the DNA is TGTGCCAGCATTCCGGGACTAGCAAGCCATGAGCAGTTCTTC.

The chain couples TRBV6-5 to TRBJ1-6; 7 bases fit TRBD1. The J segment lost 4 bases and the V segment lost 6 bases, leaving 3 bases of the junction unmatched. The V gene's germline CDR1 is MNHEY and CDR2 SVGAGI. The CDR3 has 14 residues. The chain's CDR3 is CASSPGQYNSPLHF. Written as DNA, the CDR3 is TGTGCCAGCAGCCCGGGACAGTATAATTCACCCCTCCACTTT.

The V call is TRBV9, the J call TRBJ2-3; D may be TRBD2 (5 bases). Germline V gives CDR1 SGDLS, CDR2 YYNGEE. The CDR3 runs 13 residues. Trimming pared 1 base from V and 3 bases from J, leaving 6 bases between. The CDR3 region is CASSVRGTDTQYF. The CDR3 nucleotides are TGTGCCAGCAGCGTACGGGGTACAGATACGCAGTATTTT.

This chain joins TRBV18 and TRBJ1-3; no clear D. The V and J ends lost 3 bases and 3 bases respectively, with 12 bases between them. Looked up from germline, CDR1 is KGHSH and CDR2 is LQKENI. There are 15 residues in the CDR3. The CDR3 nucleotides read TGTGCCAGCTCACCGCCCACCCTCGGTGGAAACACCATATATTTT. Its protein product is CASSPPTLGGNTIYF.

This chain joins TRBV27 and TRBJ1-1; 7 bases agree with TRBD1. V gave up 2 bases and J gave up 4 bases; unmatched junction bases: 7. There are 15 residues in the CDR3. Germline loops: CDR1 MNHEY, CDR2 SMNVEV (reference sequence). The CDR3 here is CASSLQGGKATEAFF. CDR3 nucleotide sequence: TGTGCCAGCAGTTTACAGGGGGGGAAAGCCACTGAAGCTTTCTTT.

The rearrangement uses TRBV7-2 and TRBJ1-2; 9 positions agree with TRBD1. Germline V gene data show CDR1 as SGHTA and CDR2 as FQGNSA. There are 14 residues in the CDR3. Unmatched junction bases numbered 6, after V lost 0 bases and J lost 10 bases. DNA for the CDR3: TGTGCCAGCAGCTTAGCCCCGGGACAGGGTTTCTACACCTTC. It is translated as CASSLAPGQGFYTF. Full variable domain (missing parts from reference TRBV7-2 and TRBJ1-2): GAGVSQSPSNKVTEKGKDVELRCDPISGHTALYWYRQSLGQGLEFLIYFQGNSAPDKSGLPSDRFSAERTGGSVSTLTIQRTQQEDSAVYLCASSLAPGQGFYTFGSGTRLTVV.

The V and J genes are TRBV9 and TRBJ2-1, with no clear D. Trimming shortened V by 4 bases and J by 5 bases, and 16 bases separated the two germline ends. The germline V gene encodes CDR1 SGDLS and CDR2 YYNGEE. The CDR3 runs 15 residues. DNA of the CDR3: TGTGCCAGCAGCTTCCACCCGACTGCCGACAATGAGCAGTTCTTC. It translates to CASSFHPTADNEQFF.

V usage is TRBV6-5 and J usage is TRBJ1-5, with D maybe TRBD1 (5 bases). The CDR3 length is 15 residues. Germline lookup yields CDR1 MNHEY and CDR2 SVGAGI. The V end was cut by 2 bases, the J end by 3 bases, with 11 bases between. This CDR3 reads CASSYGTAPNQPQHF. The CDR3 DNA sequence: TGTGCCAGCAGTTACGGGACGGCGCCCAATCAGCCCCAGCATTTT.

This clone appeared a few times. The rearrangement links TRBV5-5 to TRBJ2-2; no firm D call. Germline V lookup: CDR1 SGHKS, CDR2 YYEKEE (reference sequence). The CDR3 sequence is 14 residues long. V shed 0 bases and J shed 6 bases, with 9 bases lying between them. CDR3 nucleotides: TGTGCCAGCAGCTTGGAAAGGGTCCCCGGGGAGCTGTTTTTT. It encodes CASSLERVPGELFF.

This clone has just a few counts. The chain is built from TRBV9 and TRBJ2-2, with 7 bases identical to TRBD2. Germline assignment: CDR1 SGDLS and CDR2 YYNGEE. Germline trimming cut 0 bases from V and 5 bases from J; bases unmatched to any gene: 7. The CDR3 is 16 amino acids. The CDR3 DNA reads TGTGCCAGCAGCGTAGATGACGGGAGGTGGACCGGGGAGCTGTTTTTT. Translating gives CASSVDDGRWTGELFF.